One and the same sample provided the 22 T cell receptor beta chains below, sequenced in a study of T cells after yellow fever vaccination. TCRdb independently ran MiXCR on the 5' RACE reads; one entry per CDR3 protein. This sample has under 700,000 distinct CDR3 sequences, with about a sixth found just once. The sequencing here drew on PBMCs, taken around 5 days after the first yellow fever vaccination. These receptors were obtained from a young man who received the YFV17D yellow fever vaccine.

V is TRBV6-1 and J is TRBJ1-2; D is undetermined. Trimming left V 4 bases short and J 0 bases short, with 6 bases between. CDR1 is MNHNS, CDR2 SASEGT, per germline. This CDR3 has 13 residues. CDR3 nucleotide sequence: TGTGCCAGCAGTGCGCTTACTAACTATGGCTACACCTTC. This encodes CASSALTNYGYTF.

This clonotype occurred a few times. The rearrangement links TRBV20-1 to TRBJ2-5, with D uncertain. Trimming removed 1 base at V and 5 bases at J, with 8 bases between. The CDR3 is 12 amino acids. CDR1 is DFQATT, CDR2 SNEGSKA, per germline (reference sequence). Here the CDR3 DNA reads TGCAGTGCTAGAGTTCCACTGGAGACCCAGTACTTC. Translating it yields CSARVPLETQYF.

The chain recombines TRBV20-1 with TRBJ2-2; 11 bases agree with TRBD2. J gave up 2 bases and V 2 bases, and 4 bases lay outside the gene matches. Per the germline V gene, CDR1 is DFQATT and CDR2 is SNEGSKA (reference sequence). The CDR3 length is 16 residues. CDR3 residues: CSARRLAGGNTGELFF. CDR3 DNA sequence: TGCAGTGCTAGACGGCTAGCGGGGGGTAACACCGGGGAGCTGTTTTTT.

The chain is built from TRBV3-1 and TRBJ1-1; a possible D gene is TRBD1 (5 bases). V lost 2 bases and J lost 0, with 10 bases in between. From germline, CDR1 is LGHDT and CDR2 YNNKEL (reference sequence). The CDR3 runs to 15 residues. CDR3 loop: CASSQLSTVNTEAFF. Written as DNA, the CDR3 is TGTGCCAGCAGCCAATTATCGACAGTGAACACTGAAGCTTTCTTT.

The chain uses TRBV12-3 or TRBV12-4 and TRBJ2-2, with a weak D call TRBD1 (6 bases). This CDR3 contains 13 residues. V was trimmed by 6 bases and J by 4 bases, leaving 9 bases between them. DNA for the CDR3: TGTGCCAGCAGGATAGGGGGCACCGGGGAGCTGTTTTTT. Its translation is CASRIGGTGELFF.

The V and J genes are TRBV20-1 and TRBJ2-2, with a possible D match to TRBD1 (5 bases). CDR1 is DFQATT and CDR2 is SNEGSKA in the germline V gene (reference sequence). The CDR3 totals 14 residues. V was trimmed by 4 bases and J by 1 base, leaving 10 bases between them. The CDR3, as DNA: TGCAGTGCTAAAGCCAGGGAGAACACCGGGGAGCTGTTTTTT. Protein product: CSAKARENTGELFF.

This chain joins TRBV18 and TRBJ2-7; D may match TRBD1 or TRBD2 (6 bases each). Germline V gene sequence: CDR1 KGHSH, CDR2 LQKENI. V was clipped by 0 bases and J by 5 bases, with 17 bases between them. The CDR3 is 16 amino acids. The chain's CDR3 is CASSPPGRGLGNEQYF. In nucleotides, the CDR3 is TGTGCCAGCTCACCACCGGGACGGGGGCTGGGCAACGAGCAGTACTTC. Supplemented by reference TRBV18 and TRBJ2-7, the full variable domain reads NAGVMQNPRHLVRRRGQEARLRCSPMKGHSHVYWYRQLPEEGLKFMVYLQKENIIDESGMPKERFSAEFPKEGPSILRIQQVVRGDSAAYFCASSPPGRGLGNEQYFGPGTRLTVT.

The chain carries TRBV12-3 or TRBV12-4 and TRBJ2-2; D not resolved. V was pared by 5 bases and J by 4 bases, with 17 bases between. The length of the CDR3 is 16 residues. CDR3 loop: CASSALGRVSTGELFF. The CDR3 bases are TGTGCCAGCAGTGCCCTAGGAAGGGTTAGCACCGGGGAGCTGTTTTTT.

This clonotype occurred a few times. The gene calls are TRBV7-9 and TRBJ2-1; 12 nucleotides agree with TRBD2. Germline V gene lookup returns CDR1 SEHNR and CDR2 FQNEAQ (reference sequence). The J segment lost 9 bases and the V segment lost 4 bases, leaving 13 bases of the junction unmatched. The CDR3 spans 17 residues. The CDR3 region is CASSSLDLAGGRIEQFF. The CDR3 coding sequence is TGTGCCAGCAGCTCGCTCGACCTAGCGGGGGGGCGGATTGAGCAGTTCTTC.

This rearrangement joins TRBV3-1 to TRBJ2-1, with a possible D match to TRBD2 (5 bases). CDR1 and CDR2 (germline): LGHDT, YNNKEL (reference sequence). The CDR3 spans 17 residues. V dropped 0 bases and J dropped 0 bases, with 12 bases sitting between them. The CDR3 DNA sequence: TGTGCCAGCAGCCAAGATCGGGATTCGATCTCCTACAATGAGCAGTTCTTC. It yields the protein CASSQDRDSISYNEQFF.

The chain carries TRBV6-5 and TRBJ2-2; the match to TRBD2 covers 15 bases. The CDR3 has 19 residues. V gave up 4 bases and J gave up 1 base; unmatched junction bases: 7. In germline, CDR1 is MNHEY, CDR2 SVGAGI. In DNA, the CDR3 is TGTGCCAGCAGTTCCCCGCGGACTAGCGGGGGGGAGAACACCGGGGAGCTGTTTTTT. Amino acids: CASSSPRTSGGENTGELFF.

This clonotype has only a few counts. The J gene is TRBJ2-1, the V gene TRBV5-1; 12 bases align to TRBD2. The CDR3 sequence is 15 residues long. Unmatched junction bases numbered 4, after V lost 1 base and J lost 8 bases. Germline V CDR1 and CDR2: SGHRS, YFSETQ. Here the CDR3 DNA reads TGCGCCAGCAGCTTGCTGGGACTAGCGGGCGATGAGCAGTTCTTC. It translates to CASSLLGLAGDEQFF.

This clonotype was observed a handful of times. The V and J genes are TRBV6-2 or TRBV6-3 and TRBJ1-5, with TRBD1 identical over 10 bases. This CDR3 is built from 16 residues. CDR1 and CDR2 from the germline V gene are MNHEY and SVGEGT. V dropped 2 bases and J dropped 7; count of bases not matched to a gene: 8. The CDR3 nucleotides read TGTGCCAGCAGTTACACCCCGCGACAGGGGGCCCAGCCCCAGCATTTT. It encodes CASSYTPRQGAQPQHF.

This clonotype was seen more than once but under ten times. V and J are TRBV5-1 and TRBJ1-2; a possible D gene is TRBD1 (5 bases). V lost 0 bases, J lost 6 bases, and 9 bases lay in between. The germline V gene has CDR1 SGHRS and CDR2 YFSETQ. This CDR3 has 13 amino acids. The CDR3 coding sequence is TGCGCCAGCAGCTTGGTCGGGACGGATGGCTACACCTTC. Translating gives CASSLVGTDGYTF.

The rearrangement uses TRBV5-1 and TRBJ2-7, with TRBD2 identical over 8 bases. V gave up 6 bases and J gave up 5 bases; unmatched junction bases: 10. CDR3 length: 14 residues. CDR1 and CDR2 from the germline V gene are SGHRS and YFSETQ. The DNA for the CDR3 is TGCGCCAGCACCCATTCCCCCGGGGGGGACGAGCAGTACGTC. This encodes CASTHSPGGDEQYV.

This clonotype was observed a few times. The rearrangement joins TRBV2 to TRBJ2-6; no definite D call. This CDR3 spans 15 amino acids. The V gene lost 4 bases and the J gene lost 1 base, with 8 bases spanning the gap. Germline CDR1 SNHLY, CDR2 FYNNEI. CDR3 DNA sequence: TGTGCCAGCAGTGGGATCGGGTCTGGGGCCAACGTCCTGACTTTC. Its protein product is CASSGIGSGANVLTF.

The CDR3 DNA is TGTGCCAGCAGTGTTCCTGGGCTAGGCACTGAAGCTTTCTTT. Its protein product is CASSVPGLGTEAFF. The rearrangement joins TRBV12-3 or TRBV12-4 to TRBJ1-1; D remains ambiguous. Trimming left V 5 bases short and J 4 bases short, with 14 bases between. The CDR3 loop spans 14 amino acids.

The sample holds a few counts of this clonotype. This sequence joins TRBV6-2 or TRBV6-3 and TRBJ2-5, with D perhaps TRBD1 (5 bases). This CDR3 contains 15 residues. V lost 8 bases and J lost 2, with 18 bases in between. Germline loops: CDR1 MNHEY, CDR2 SVGEGT. CDR3 sequence (DNA): TGTGCCAGCGGGATCACCTGGGGCCTGCAAGAGACCCAGTACTTC. It codes for CASGITWGLQETQYF.

V usage is TRBV5-1 and J usage is TRBJ1-1; D ambiguous. V shed 1 base and J shed 3 bases, with 16 bases lying between them. Germline values: CDR1 SGHRS, CDR2 YFSETQ. The CDR3 contains 16 residues. The CDR3 region has the DNA TGCGCCAGCAGCTTGTTCTACGTAGGGTACGACACTGAAGCTTTCTTT. This sequence encodes CASSLFYVGYDTEAFF.

This clonotype occurred a few times. V gene TRBV5-1 combines with J gene TRBJ1-4; D gene unclear. V was pared by 1 base and J by 5 bases, with 12 bases between. Germline V gene data show CDR1 as SGHRS and CDR2 as YFSETQ. There are 15 residues in the CDR3. This CDR3 reads CASSLNPEANEKLFF. For the CDR3, the DNA is TGCGCCAGCAGCTTGAACCCCGAGGCAAATGAAAAACTGTTTTTT.

A few counts support this clonotype. V gene TRBV12-3 or TRBV12-4 combines with J gene TRBJ2-1, with 9 nucleotides matching TRBD1. The junction had 10 bases not matched to a gene; V was cut back by 6 bases and J by 7 bases. This CDR3 region has 15 residues. In DNA form, the CDR3 reads TGTGCCAGCAGGAGCCCCGGGACAGGGTCGAATGAGCAGTTCTTC. This sequence encodes CASRSPGTGSNEQFF.

V gene TRBV6-1 combines with J gene TRBJ1-5; 9 bases agree with TRBD1. Germline V gene data show CDR1 as MNHNS and CDR2 as SASEGT. V dropped 6 bases and J dropped 5; count of bases not matched to a gene: 11. This CDR3 region has 16 residues. This chain's CDR3 is CASSLRRDRVDQPQHF. DNA for the CDR3: TGTGCCAGCAGCCTCCGCCGGGACAGGGTAGATCAGCCCCAGCATTTT.